The present TCR beta chain was sequenced within a study of T cell responses to AZD1222 COVID-19 vaccine. Study results and caveats: Across spike, vaccine-associated CD4 TCRs were found, dominant at 160-218 and 743-854. Spike-specific TCR breadth and depth grew following two AZD1222 doses.

The repertoire was sequenced with immunoSEQ multiplex PCR; TCRdb's copy has only in-frame clones and lacks some. The sample carries some 130,000 clones, roughly 85% recorded once. CDR3 size: 14 residues. Germline V CDR1 and CDR2: SGDLS, YYNGEE. V was trimmed by 0 bases and J by 2 bases, leaving 8 bases between them. Details on this clone: Its antigen is undetermined.

This chain uses TRBV9 with TRBJ1-1; D gene unclear. The sequence came from an adult in good health. The material sequenced was peripheral blood, taken on day 0 of MenACWY control vaccination. CDR3 in amino acids: CASSVGQVNTEAFF. The CDR3 nucleotides read TGTGCCAGCAGCGTAGGGCAGGTTAACACTGAAGCTTTCTTT.